Presented here are 23 T cell receptor beta chains from one specimen sequenced in a study of molecular identifiers for immune sequencing clone quantification. TCRdb processed the PCR reads anew with MiXCR; each CDR3 protein has one entry. The sample comprises about 510,000 distinct CDR3 sequences, 25% of which are singletons, and approximately 0.8% rests with the top ten. The sequenced sample consisted of naive CD8+ T cells from blood, with Jurkat cell RNA spiked in. Stated subset: FACS-sorted CD8+CD4-CCR7+CD45RA+ naive T cells. These receptors originate from a human donor in good health. Some libraries in this study had Jurkat cell RNA spiked in.

The V gene is TRBV6-5, the J gene TRBJ2-3; 8 bases match TRBD1. J lost 5 bases, V lost 4 bases, and 5 bases had no gene match. Germline CDR1 and CDR2: MNHEY and SVGAGI. The CDR3 runs 14 residues. The CDR3 here is CASSSGQEIDTQYF. The CDR3 nucleotides read TGTGCCAGCAGTTCGGGACAGGAGATAGATACGCAGTATTTT.

This clonotype was seen ten or more times. V gene TRBV9 combines with J gene TRBJ2-7; D is possibly TRBD2 (5 bases). Germline-derived CDR1 and CDR2 are SGDLS and YYNGEE. This CDR3 has 15 amino acids. V dropped 4 bases and J dropped 6 bases, with 20 bases sitting between them. The CDR3 DNA is TGTGCCAGCAGCCCCGCTAATAGGATGGAGGTCGAGCAGTACTTC. This codes for CASSPANRMEVEQYF.

About this clonotype itself: This sequence may be a read error, since a much larger clone differs from it by one base. The chain uses TRBV6-5 and TRBJ2-7; D is perhaps TRBD2 (6 bases). The germline V gene has CDR1 MNHEY and CDR2 SVGAGI. Trimming left V 5 bases short and J 0 bases short, with 17 bases between. This CDR3 has 16 amino acids. CDR3: CASSPLSGGGSYEQYF. DNA of the CDR3: TGTGCCAGCAGTCCTCTGTCCGGGGGAGGCTCCTACGAGCAGTACTTC.

This clonotype was recorded a few times. The chain joins TRBV27 to TRBJ2-3; D is uncertain. There are 15 residues in the CDR3. Germline V lookup: CDR1 MNHEY, CDR2 SMNVEV (reference sequence). V lost 7 bases and J lost 2, with 16 bases in between. The CDR3 DNA follows: TGTGCCAGCACCTACCTTTCCGGTACCACAGATACGCAGTATTTT. Encoded protein: CASTYLSGTTDTQYF.

This chain connects TRBV30 to TRBJ1-5; 7 bases agree with TRBD1. Germline assignment: CDR1 GTSNPN and CDR2 SVGIG (reference sequence). CDR3 size: 15 residues. J lost 5 bases, V lost 3 bases, and 10 bases had no gene match. The DNA for the CDR3 is TGTGCCTGGAGACGTACAGGGGCGTGGGATCAGCCCCAGCATTTT. Its translation is CAWRRTGAWDQPQHF.

This clonotype has a handful of counts. This chain connects TRBV7-9 to TRBJ2-3, with 9 bases matching TRBD2. The germline gives CDR1 SEHNR, CDR2 FQNEAQ (reference sequence). With V trimmed by 3 bases and J by 6 bases, 13 bases remained unmatched. This CDR3 has 17 residues. The CDR3 DNA reads TGTGCCAGCAGCTTGAATGTAGCGGGAGAAATTTCGGATACGCAGTATTTT. Translating gives CASSLNVAGEISDTQYF.

V is TRBV28 and J is TRBJ1-5; TRBD1 aligns across 8 bases. Germline values: CDR1 MDHEN, CDR2 SYDVKM. CDR3 length: 17 amino acids. After removal of 3 bases from V and 2 bases from J, the junction contained 9 bases not matched to a gene. This CDR3 reads CASSLEQGAFGNQPQHF. CDR3 bases: TGTGCCAGCAGTTTGGAGCAGGGGGCCTTCGGCAATCAGCCCCAGCATTTT. The full variable domain, rest sourced from reference TRBV28 and TRBJ1-5, is DVKVTQSSRYLVKRTGEKVFLECVQDMDHENMFWYRQDPGLGLRLIYFSYDVKMKEKGDIPEGYSVSREKKERFSLILESASTNQTSMYLCASSLEQGAFGNQPQHFGDGTRLSIL.

This clonotype was picked up a small number of times. The J gene is TRBJ2-2, the V gene TRBV6-2 or TRBV6-3, with 8 bases that match TRBD1. Per the germline V gene, CDR1 is MNHEY and CDR2 is SVGEGT. The V gene end was trimmed by 8 bases and the J gene end by 0 bases; junction bases not matched to a gene: 2. The CDR3 has 14 amino acids. The CDR3 DNA follows: TGTGCCAGCGGGACAGGTTCGAACACCGGGGAGCTGTTTTTT. It translates to CASGTGSNTGELFF.

This clonotype was picked up many times. J is TRBJ2-3 and V is TRBV12-3 or TRBV12-4, with D unclear. The CDR3 has 13 residues. Trimming removed 7 bases at V and 0 bases at J, with 8 bases between. CDR3 in amino acids: CASTKDSTDTQYF. For the CDR3, the DNA is TGTGCCAGCACCAAGGACAGCACAGATACGCAGTATTTT.

The table lists this clonotype with many counts. The J gene is TRBJ2-3, the V gene TRBV14, with D possibly matching TRBD1 (5 bases). CDR1 is SGHDN and CDR2 is FVKESK in the germline V gene. V dropped 0 bases and J dropped 2 bases, with 9 bases sitting between them. The CDR3 is 15 residues long. CDR3 sequence: CASSQEDRYTDTQYF. As DNA, the CDR3 is TGTGCCAGCAGCCAAGAAGACAGATACACAGATACGCAGTATTTT.

The DNA of the CDR3 is TGTGCCAGCAGCTCGACTTGGCGGGCAGCCAAAAACATTCAGTACTTC. This gives the protein CASSSTWRAAKNIQYF. The chain uses TRBV5-6 and TRBJ2-4; D is perhaps TRBD2 (5 bases). CDR1 and CDR2 from the germline V gene are SGHDT and YYEEEE. The germline V and J ends were trimmed by 3 bases and 0 bases, with 13 bases remaining between them. This CDR3 spans 16 amino acids.

This clonotype was seen a handful of times. The chain couples TRBV19 to TRBJ2-2; D is possibly TRBD2 (6 bases). The CDR3 contains 14 residues. Germline V CDR1 and CDR2: LNHDA, SQIVND (reference sequence). Trimming pared 7 bases from V and 5 bases from J, leaving 14 bases between. The CDR3 sequence is CASNLYRGTGELFF. The CDR3 nucleotides are TGTGCCAGTAATTTGTATCGGGGGACCGGGGAGCTGTTTTTT.

This clonotype was counted a few times. This sequence joins TRBV7-9 and TRBJ2-1; TRBD1 might be the D (5 bases). CDR1 and CDR2 from the germline V gene are SEHNR and FQNEAQ (reference sequence). CDR3 size: 18 residues. The ends were cut back, 1 base at V and 0 bases at J, with 16 bases in the middle. The CDR3 DNA reads as TGTGCCAGCAGCTTAGAAAGGGGCCGTTCTGGCTCCTACAATGAGCAGTTCTTC. It yields the protein CASSLERGRSGSYNEQFF.

This clonotype showed up just once. This sequence joins TRBV20-1 and TRBJ2-7; D call uncertain. The germline CDR1 and CDR2 sequences are DFQATT and SNEGSKA (reference sequence). The CDR3 has 17 residues. V shed 5 bases and J shed 6 bases, with 29 bases lying between them. The CDR3 region has the DNA TGCAGTGCTCAGATTTTATTCTACCCGAGTCCTTACTCCGAGCAGTACTTC. Translating gives CSAQILFYPSPYSEQYF.

This clonotype was seen a handful of times. This chain connects TRBV19 to TRBJ2-2; no firm D call. CDR3 length: 16 amino acids. From germline, CDR1 is LNHDA and CDR2 SQIVND (reference sequence). V lost 3 bases to trimming and J lost 3 bases, with 14 bases between them. The CDR3 nucleotides are TGTGCCAGTAGTATGGTGCAGCCTGCGGACACCGGGGAGCTGTTTTTT. It codes for CASSMVQPADTGELFF.

V gene TRBV11-2 combines with J gene TRBJ2-7; D not resolved. The germline V gene encodes CDR1 SGHAT and CDR2 FQNNGV. Between the trimmed V and J ends, which lost 0 bases and 7 bases, there was a span of 10 bases. The CDR3 loop spans 13 amino acids. The CDR3: CASSLEFNREQYF. The CDR3 DNA reads as TGTGCCAGCAGCTTAGAGTTCAATCGGGAGCAGTACTTC.

About this clonotype: Possible read error: a much larger clone is one base away. The rearrangement joins TRBV13 to TRBJ2-3, with a possible D match to TRBD1 (6 bases). The CDR3 runs 15 residues. Per germline, CDR1 PRHDT and CDR2 FYEKMQ (reference sequence). CDR3 nucleotide sequence: TGTGCCAGCAGAAACCGACAGGCAAGCACAGATTCGCAGTATTTT. Its protein product is CASRNRQASTDSQYF.

The chain has TRBV23-1 and TRBJ2-2; D uncertain. TRBV23-1 counts as an open reading frame of uncertain function. V was shortened by 6 bases and J by 0 bases, with 14 bases between the two germline ends. The CDR3 contains 16 residues. The CDR3 coding sequence is TGCGCCAGCAGCCAAGACACTTTCGCGAACACCGGGGAGCTGTTTTTT. It yields the protein CASSQDTFANTGELFF.

This clonotype was detected many times. V and J are TRBV29-1 and TRBJ2-7; D might be TRBD1 (5 bases). The CDR3 sequence is 11 residues long. V was shortened by 6 bases and J by 6 bases, with 12 bases between the two germline ends. The germline CDR1 and CDR2 sequences are SQVTM and ANQGSEA. The CDR3 is CSVLRTREQYF. The CDR3 region has the DNA TGCAGCGTCCTTAGGACACGCGAGCAGTACTTC.

J is TRBJ2-7 and V is TRBV30; D not resolved. Looked up from germline, CDR1 is GTSNPN and CDR2 is SVGIG (reference sequence). V was trimmed by 4 bases and J by 2 bases, leaving 9 bases between them. This CDR3 is built from 12 residues. This CDR3 is CAWMTETYEQYF. DNA for the CDR3: TGTGCCTGGATGACGGAAACCTACGAGCAGTACTTC.

This chain joins TRBV7-9 and TRBJ2-7; a possible D gene is TRBD2 (7 bases). Trimming left V 8 bases short and J 2 bases short, with 16 bases between. Germline CDR1 reads SEHNR; CDR2 reads FQNEAQ (reference sequence). The CDR3 runs 14 residues. CDR3 DNA: TGTGCCAGCGAGGAACGGGGGGCTGCCTACGAGCAGTACTTC. It specifies CASEERGAAYEQYF.

The chain carries TRBV12-3 or TRBV12-4 and TRBJ2-6; D gene unclear. The germline V and J ends were trimmed by 5 bases and 0 bases, with 11 bases remaining between them. The CDR3 is 16 residues long. The CDR3 loop is CASSPGLLSGANVLTF. CDR3 in DNA: TGTGCCAGCAGTCCGGGTCTTCTCTCTGGGGCCAACGTCCTGACTTTC.

This clonotype was seen at least ten times. At one end, the junction sequence differs from germline, possibly due to a read error. This chain uses TRBV7-7 with TRBJ2-5; unclear D gene. The CDR3 totals 13 residues. Germline CDR1 is SSHAT and CDR2 is FNYEAQ (reference sequence). The CDR3 coding sequence is TGTGCTAGCAGCTTAGTGATGGAAGAGACCCAGTACTTC. Protein sequence: CASSLVMEETQYF. Full variable domain (missing parts from reference TRBV7-7 and TRBJ2-5): GAGVSQSPRYKVTKRGQDVTLRCDPISSHATLYWYQQALGQGPEFLTYFNYEAQPDKSGLPSDRFSAERPEGSISTLTIQRTEQRDSAMYRCASSLVMEETQYFGPGTRLLVL.